This TCR beta chain was recorded in a study of blood T cell repertoires in COVID-19. About the research overall: Acute-phase and convalescent COVID-19 samples originated in the United States, Italy and Spain. From T cells, B-cell-depleted T cells, or PBMCs came the material, which was cDNA or gDNA.

The CDR3 loop spans 14 amino acids. Per germline, CDR1 ENHRY and CDR2 SYGVKD. Losses at the gene ends were 3 bases for V and 3 bases for J; bases not matched to a gene: 1. As processed by the authors: Amplification of reference gene primers provided the estimated nucleated cell counts. Only in-frame clones appear in the TCRdb table, and some are missing; sequencing was by immunoSEQ multiplex PCR. The D gene and trimming were derived from the DNA, and the V and J assignments and clone size from that table. This sample yields about 230,000 clones, of which around 80% are seen a single time; about 1.5% belongs to the top ten.

This receptor was taken from a woman in her 40s who had recovered from COVID-19. The sample taken for sequencing was peripheral blood. The chain has TRBV10-3 and TRBJ1-1; 10 bases fit TRBD1. The CDR3 loop is CAISEGQGDTEAFF. The CDR3 DNA sequence: TGTGCCATCAGTGAAGGACAGGGGGACACTGAAGCTTTCTTT.